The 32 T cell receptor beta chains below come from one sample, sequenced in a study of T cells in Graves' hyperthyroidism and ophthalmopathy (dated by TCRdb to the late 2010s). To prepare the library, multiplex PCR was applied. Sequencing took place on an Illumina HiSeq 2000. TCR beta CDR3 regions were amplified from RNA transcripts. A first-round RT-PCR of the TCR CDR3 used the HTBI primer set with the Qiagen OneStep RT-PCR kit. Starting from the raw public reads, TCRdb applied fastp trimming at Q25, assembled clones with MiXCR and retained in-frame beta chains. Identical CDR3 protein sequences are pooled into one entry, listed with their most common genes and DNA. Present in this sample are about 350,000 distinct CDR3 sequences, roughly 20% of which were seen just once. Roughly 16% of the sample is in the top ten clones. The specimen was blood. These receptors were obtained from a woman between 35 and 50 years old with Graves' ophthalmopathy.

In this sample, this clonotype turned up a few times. The CDR3 spells CASSWGPNTGELFF. In nucleotides, the CDR3 is TGTGCCAGCAGCTGGGGACCTAACACCGGGGAGCTGTTTTTT. V usage is TRBV7-2 and J usage is TRBJ2-2, with D perhaps being TRBD1 or TRBD2 (5 bases each). This CDR3 is 14 amino acids long. Germline CDR1 reads SGHTA; CDR2 reads FQGNSA. Trimming left V 4 bases short and J 2 bases short, with 8 bases between.

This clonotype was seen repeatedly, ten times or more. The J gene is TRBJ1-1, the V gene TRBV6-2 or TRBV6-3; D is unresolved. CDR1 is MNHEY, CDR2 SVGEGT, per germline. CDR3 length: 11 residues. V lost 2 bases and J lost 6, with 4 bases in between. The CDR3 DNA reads TGTGCCAGCAGTTACGGGGCTGAAGCTTTCTTT. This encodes CASSYGAEAFF.

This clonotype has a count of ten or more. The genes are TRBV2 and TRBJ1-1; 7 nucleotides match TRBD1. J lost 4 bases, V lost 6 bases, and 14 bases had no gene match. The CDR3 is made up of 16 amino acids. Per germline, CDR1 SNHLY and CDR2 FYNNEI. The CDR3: CASRDDRALFATEAFF. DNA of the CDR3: TGTGCCAGCAGGGACGACAGGGCCCTATTTGCCACTGAAGCTTTCTTT.

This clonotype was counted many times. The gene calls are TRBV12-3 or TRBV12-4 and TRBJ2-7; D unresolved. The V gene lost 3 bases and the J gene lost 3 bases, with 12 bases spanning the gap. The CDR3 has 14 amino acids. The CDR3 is CASSFWAADYEQYF. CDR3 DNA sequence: TGTGCCAGCAGTTTTTGGGCCGCTGACTACGAGCAGTACTTC.

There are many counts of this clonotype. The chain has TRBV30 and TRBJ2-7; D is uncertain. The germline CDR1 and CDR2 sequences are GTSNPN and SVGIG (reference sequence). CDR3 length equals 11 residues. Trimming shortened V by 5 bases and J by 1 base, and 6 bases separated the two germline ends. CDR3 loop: CAWGRSYEQYF. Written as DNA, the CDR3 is TGTGCCTGGGGTAGGTCCTACGAGCAGTACTTC.

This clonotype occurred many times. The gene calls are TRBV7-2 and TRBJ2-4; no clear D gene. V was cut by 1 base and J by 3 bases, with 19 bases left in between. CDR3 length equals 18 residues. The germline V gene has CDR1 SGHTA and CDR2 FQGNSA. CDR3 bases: TGTGCCAGCAGCTTAGGGGGTTTAGGGTGGGGTGGCAAAAACATTCAGTACTTC. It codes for CASSLGGLGWGGKNIQYF.

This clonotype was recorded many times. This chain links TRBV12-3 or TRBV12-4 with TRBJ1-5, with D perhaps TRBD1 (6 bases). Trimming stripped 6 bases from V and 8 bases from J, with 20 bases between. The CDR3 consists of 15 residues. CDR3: CASSLRGGRRKPQHF. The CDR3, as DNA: TGTGCCAGCAGCTTAAGGGGGGGCAGGCGAAAGCCCCAGCATTTT.

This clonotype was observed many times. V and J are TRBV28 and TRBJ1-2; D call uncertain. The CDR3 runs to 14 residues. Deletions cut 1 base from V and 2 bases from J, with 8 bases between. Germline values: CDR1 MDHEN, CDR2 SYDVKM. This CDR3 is CASSLYLGNYGYTF. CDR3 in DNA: TGTGCCAGCAGTTTATATTTGGGGAACTATGGCTACACCTTC.

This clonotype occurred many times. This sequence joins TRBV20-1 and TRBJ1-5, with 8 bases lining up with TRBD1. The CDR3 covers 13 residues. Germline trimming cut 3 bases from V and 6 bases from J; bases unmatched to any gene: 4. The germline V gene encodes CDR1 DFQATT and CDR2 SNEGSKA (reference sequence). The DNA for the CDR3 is TGCAGTGCTAGTGCAGGGGGCCCTCAGCCCCAGCATTTT. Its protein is CSASAGGPQPQHF.

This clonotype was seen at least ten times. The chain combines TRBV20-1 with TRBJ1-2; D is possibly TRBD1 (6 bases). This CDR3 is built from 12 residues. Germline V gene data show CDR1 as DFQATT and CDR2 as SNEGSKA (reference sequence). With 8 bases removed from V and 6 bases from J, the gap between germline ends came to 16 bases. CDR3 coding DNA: TGCAGTCCAAAGGGGGGCCCAGATGGCTACACCTTC. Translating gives CSPKGGPDGYTF.

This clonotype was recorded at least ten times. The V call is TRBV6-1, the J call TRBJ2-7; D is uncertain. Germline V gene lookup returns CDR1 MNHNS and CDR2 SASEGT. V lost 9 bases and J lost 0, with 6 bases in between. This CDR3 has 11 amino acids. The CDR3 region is CASRTSYEQYF. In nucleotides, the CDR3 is TGTGCCAGTCGGACCTCCTACGAGCAGTACTTC.

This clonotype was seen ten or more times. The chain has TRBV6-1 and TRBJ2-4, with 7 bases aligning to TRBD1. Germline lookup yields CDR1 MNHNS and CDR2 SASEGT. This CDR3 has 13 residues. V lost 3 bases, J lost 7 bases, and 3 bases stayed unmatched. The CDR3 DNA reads TGTGCCAGCAGTGATACAGGGGTTAACATTCAGTACTTC. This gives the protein CASSDTGVNIQYF.

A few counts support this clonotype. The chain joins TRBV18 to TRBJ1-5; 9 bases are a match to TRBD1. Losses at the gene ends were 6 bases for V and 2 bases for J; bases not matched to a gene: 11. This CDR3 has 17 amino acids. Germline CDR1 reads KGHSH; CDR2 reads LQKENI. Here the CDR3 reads CASSTTGTGYGNQPQHF. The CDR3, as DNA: TGTGCCAGCTCGACCACCGGGACAGGGTACGGCAATCAGCCCCAGCATTTT.

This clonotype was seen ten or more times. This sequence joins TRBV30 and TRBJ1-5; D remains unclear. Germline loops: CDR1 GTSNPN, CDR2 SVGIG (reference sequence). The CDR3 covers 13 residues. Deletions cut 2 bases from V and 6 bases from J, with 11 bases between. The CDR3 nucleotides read TGTGCCTGGAGTTCTGGGGTGACTCAGCCCCAGCATTTT. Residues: CAWSSGVTQPQHF.

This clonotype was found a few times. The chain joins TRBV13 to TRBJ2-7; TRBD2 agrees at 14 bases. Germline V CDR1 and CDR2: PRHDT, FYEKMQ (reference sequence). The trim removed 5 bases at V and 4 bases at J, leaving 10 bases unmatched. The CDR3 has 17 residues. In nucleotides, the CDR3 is TGTGCCAGCAGCCCATCCGGGACTAGCGGGAGCAGATACGAGCAGTACTTC. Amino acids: CASSPSGTSGSRYEQYF.

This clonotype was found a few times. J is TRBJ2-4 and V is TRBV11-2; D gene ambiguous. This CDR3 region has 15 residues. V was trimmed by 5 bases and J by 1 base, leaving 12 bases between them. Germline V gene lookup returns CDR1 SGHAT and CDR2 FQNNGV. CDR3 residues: CASSPWLPAKNIQYF. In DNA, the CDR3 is TGTGCCAGCAGCCCTTGGCTGCCTGCCAAAAACATTCAGTACTTC.

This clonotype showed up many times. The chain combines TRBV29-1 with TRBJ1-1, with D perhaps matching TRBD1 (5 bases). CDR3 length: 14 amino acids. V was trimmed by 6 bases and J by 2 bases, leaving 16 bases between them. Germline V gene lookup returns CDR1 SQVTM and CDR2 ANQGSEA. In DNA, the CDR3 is TGCAGCGTGGTCGAACCCAGGGTAAACACTGAAGCTTTCTTT. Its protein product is CSVVEPRVNTEAFF.

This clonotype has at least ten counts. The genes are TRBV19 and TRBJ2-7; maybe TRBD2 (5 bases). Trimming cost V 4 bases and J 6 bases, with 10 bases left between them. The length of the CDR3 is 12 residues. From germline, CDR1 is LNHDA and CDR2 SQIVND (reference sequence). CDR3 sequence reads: CASSTSSGEQYF. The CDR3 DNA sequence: TGTGCCAGTAGTACGTCGAGCGGCGAGCAGTACTTC.

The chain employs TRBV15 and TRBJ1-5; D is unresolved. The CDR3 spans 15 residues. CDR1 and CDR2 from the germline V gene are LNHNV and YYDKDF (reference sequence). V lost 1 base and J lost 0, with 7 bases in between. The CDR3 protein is CATSRGGDSNQPQHF. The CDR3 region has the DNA TGTGCCACCAGCAGAGGCGGGGATAGCAATCAGCCCCAGCATTTT. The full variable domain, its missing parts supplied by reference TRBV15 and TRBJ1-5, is DAMVIQNPRYQVTQFGKPVTLSCSQTLNHNVMYWYQQKSSQAPKLLFHYYDKDFNNEADTPDNFQSRRPNTSFCFLDIRSPGLGDTAMYLCATSRGGDSNQPQHFGDGTRLSIL.

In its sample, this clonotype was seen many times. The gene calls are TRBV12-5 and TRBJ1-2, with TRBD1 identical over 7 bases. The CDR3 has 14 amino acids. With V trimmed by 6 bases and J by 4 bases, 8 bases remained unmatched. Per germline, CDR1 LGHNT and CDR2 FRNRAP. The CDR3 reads CASGVTGVPYGYTF. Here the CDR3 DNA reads TGTGCTAGTGGAGTCACAGGGGTACCCTATGGCTACACCTTC.

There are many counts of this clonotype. CDR3 in DNA: TGTGCCAGCAGCCCGGGCGGGTTGGGAAACACTGAAGCTTTCTTT. It is translated as CASSPGGLGNTEAFF. V usage is TRBV6-2 or TRBV6-3 and J usage is TRBJ1-1; D remains unclear. This CDR3 has 15 amino acids. CDR1 is MNHEY and CDR2 is SVGEGT in the germline V gene. Deletions cut 6 bases from V and 2 bases from J, with 16 bases between.

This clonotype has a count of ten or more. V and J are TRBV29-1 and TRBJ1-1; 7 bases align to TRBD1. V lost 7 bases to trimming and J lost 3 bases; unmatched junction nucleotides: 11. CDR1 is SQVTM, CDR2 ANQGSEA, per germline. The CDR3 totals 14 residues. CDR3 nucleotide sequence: TGCAGCGCCCGATCACAGGGGATTTACACTGAAGCTTTCTTT. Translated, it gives CSARSQGIYTEAFF.

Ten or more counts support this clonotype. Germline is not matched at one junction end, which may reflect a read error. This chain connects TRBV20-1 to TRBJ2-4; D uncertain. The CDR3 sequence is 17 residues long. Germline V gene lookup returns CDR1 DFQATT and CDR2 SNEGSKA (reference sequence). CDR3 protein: CSAGDPGPRKPKNIQYF. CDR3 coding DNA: TGCAGTGCTGGAGACCCGGGCCCCAGAAAACCAAAAAACATTCAGTACTTC.

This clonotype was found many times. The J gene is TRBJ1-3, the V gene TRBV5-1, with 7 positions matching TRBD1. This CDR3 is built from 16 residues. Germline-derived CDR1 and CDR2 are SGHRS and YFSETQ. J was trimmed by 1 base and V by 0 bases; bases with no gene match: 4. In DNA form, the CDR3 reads TGCGCCAGCAGCTTGGCCGGGACAGCATCTGGAAACACCATATATTTT. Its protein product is CASSLAGTASGNTIYF.

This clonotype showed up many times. The CDR3 DNA reads TGTGCCAGCAGCCCGGGGCGACTCCTTAATCTCTATGGCTACACCTTC. It codes for CASSPGRLLNLYGYTF. The chain employs TRBV12-3 or TRBV12-4 and TRBJ1-2; tentative D call: TRBD1 (5 bases). Trimming left V 6 bases short and J 4 bases short, with 21 bases between. The CDR3 has 16 amino acids.

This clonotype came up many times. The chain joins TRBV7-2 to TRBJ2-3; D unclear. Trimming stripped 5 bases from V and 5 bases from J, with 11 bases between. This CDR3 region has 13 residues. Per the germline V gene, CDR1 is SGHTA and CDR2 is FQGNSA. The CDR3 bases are TGTGCCAGCAGCCAGGTAGCTAGAGATACGCAGTATTTT. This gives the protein CASSQVARDTQYF. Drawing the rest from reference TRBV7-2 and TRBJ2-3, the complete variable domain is GAGVSQSPSNKVTEKGKDVELRCDPISGHTALYWYRQSLGQGLEFLIYFQGNSAPDKSGLPSDRFSAERTGGSVSTLTIQRTQQEDSAVYLCASSQVARDTQYFGPGTRLTVL.

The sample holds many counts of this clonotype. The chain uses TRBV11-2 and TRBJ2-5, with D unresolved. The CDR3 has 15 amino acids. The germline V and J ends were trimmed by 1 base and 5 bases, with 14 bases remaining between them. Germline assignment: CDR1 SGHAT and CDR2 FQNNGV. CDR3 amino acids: CASSLAGPPGETQYF. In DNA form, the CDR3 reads TGTGCCAGCAGCTTAGCCGGACCTCCCGGGGAGACCCAGTACTTC.

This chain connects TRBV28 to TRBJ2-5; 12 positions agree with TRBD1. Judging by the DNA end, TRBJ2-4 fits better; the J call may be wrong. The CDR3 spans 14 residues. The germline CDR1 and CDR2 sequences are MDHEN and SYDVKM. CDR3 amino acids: CASRSGQGADIQYF. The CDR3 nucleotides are TGTGCCAGCAGATCGGGACAGGGGGCGGACATTCAGTACTTC.

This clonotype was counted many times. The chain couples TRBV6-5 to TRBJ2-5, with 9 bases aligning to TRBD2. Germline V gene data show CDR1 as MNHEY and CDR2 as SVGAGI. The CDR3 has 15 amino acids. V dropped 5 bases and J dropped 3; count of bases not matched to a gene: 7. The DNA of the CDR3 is TGTGCCAGCAGTAGCCATAGCGGGAGAGAAGAGACCCAGTACTTC. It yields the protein CASSSHSGREETQYF.

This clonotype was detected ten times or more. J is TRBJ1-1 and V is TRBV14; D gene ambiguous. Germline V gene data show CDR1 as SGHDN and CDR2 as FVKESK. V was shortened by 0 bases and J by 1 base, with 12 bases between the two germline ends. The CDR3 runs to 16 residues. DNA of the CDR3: TGTGCCAGCAGCCAAGATGTCTCGGTAGGGAACACTGAAGCTTTCTTT. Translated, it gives CASSQDVSVGNTEAFF.

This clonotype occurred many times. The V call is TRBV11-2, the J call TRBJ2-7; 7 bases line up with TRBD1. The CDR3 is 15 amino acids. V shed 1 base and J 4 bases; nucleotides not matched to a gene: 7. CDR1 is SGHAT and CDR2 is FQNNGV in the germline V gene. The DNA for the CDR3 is TGTGCCAGCAGCTTAGGACAGGGAGTGAGGTACGAGCAGTACTTC. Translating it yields CASSLGQGVRYEQYF. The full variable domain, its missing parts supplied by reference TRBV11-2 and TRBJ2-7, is EAGVAQSPRYKIIEKRQSVAFWCNPISGHATLYWYQQILGQGPKLLIQFQNNGVVDDSQLPKDRFSAERLKGVDSTLKIQPAKLEDSAVYLCASSLGQGVRYEQYFGPGTRLTVT.

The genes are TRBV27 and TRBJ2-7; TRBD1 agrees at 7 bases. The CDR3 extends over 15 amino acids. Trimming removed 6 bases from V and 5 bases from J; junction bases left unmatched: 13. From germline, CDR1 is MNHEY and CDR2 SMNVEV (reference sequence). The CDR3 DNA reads TGTGCCAGCAGCCAAACAGGGGCCGGAGGTGACGAGCAGTACTTC. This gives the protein CASSQTGAGGDEQYF.